Listed here are 7 T cell receptor beta chains from one sample, sequenced in a study of T cell changes during pregnancy in multiple sclerosis. Using immunoSEQ multiplex PCR, the repertoire was profiled, and TCRdb retains in-frame clones only, with some absent. The table records approximately 92,000 clones, approximately 92% of them present only once. The specimen was peripheral blood, collected in the first trimester of pregnancy. The receptor set was obtained from a female donor with multiple sclerosis, enrolled in a pregnancy study.

The chain recombines TRBV9 with TRBJ2-1; TRBD2 agrees at 10 bases. The germline gives CDR1 SGDLS, CDR2 YYNGEE. The CDR3 contains 16 residues. The V segment lost 0 bases and the J segment 2 bases; nucleotides outside the gene matches: 2. CDR3 in DNA: TGTGCCAGCAGCGTAGGGCTAGCGGGAGCCTACAATGAGCAGTTCTTC. Translated: CASSVGLAGAYNEQFF.

This clone was counted only a few times. The chain is built from TRBV29-1 and TRBJ1-2; D ambiguous. CDR3 length: 10 amino acids. Between the trimmed V and J ends, which lost 2 bases and 6 bases, there was a span of 4 bases. Germline V gene sequence: CDR1 SQVTM, CDR2 ANQGSEA. For the CDR3, the DNA is TGCAGCGTTGAATACAATGGCTACACCTTC. It specifies CSVEYNGYTF.

This chain joins TRBV11-2 and TRBJ1-4; D remains unclear. The V and J ends lost 3 bases and 0 bases respectively, with 8 bases between them. CDR3 length equals 15 residues. Germline V gene sequence: CDR1 SGHAT, CDR2 FQNNGV. The CDR3 loop is CASSFLGTTNEKLFF. The CDR3 nucleotides are TGTGCCAGCAGCTTCCTCGGTACAACTAATGAAAAACTGTTTTTT.

V gene TRBV5-4 combines with J gene TRBJ2-7, with a tentative D call TRBD2 (6 bases). V was pared by 6 bases and J by 2 bases, with 15 bases between. The CDR3 runs 14 residues. From germline, CDR1 is SGHNT and CDR2 YYREEE (reference sequence). In nucleotides, the CDR3 is TGTGCCAGCACCCACTTCGGCGGGACCTACGAGCAGTACTTC. It codes for CASTHFGGTYEQYF.

The chain recombines TRBV7-9 with TRBJ1-3, with TRBD1 matching 9 bases. The germline gives CDR1 SEHNR, CDR2 FQNEAQ (reference sequence). The CDR3 covers 17 residues. The trim removed 1 base at V and 0 bases at J, leaving 4 bases unmatched. The CDR3 DNA reads TGTGCCAGCAGCTTAGTCCGGGACAGGGACTCTGGAAACACCATATATTTT. As protein: CASSLVRDRDSGNTIYF.

The V gene is TRBV27, the J gene TRBJ2-7, with a weak D call TRBD2 (6 bases). The length of the CDR3 is 15 residues. Germline CDR1 reads MNHEY; CDR2 reads SMNVEV (reference sequence). V lost 0 bases and J lost 4, with 13 bases in between. This CDR3 reads CASSLSGGRGYEQYF. In DNA, the CDR3 is TGTGCCAGCAGTTTATCGGGGGGTCGGGGATACGAGCAGTACTTC.

The chain combines TRBV5-1 with TRBJ2-5; 9 bases fit TRBD1. CDR1 is SGHRS, CDR2 YFSETQ, per germline. The CDR3 is 15 amino acids. V lost 0 bases and J lost 3; bases outside the gene matches: 3. CDR3 loop: CASSLATGGEETQYF. CDR3 in DNA: TGCGCCAGCAGCTTGGCCACAGGGGGCGAAGAGACCCAGTACTTC.